A single sample gave rise to the 8 T cell receptor beta chains below, sequenced in a study of siplizumab effects on memory and regulatory T cells. Sequencing was performed with immunoSEQ multiplex PCR; in TCRdb, only in-frame clones are kept and a portion is missing. This table has about 68,000 clones, roughly 93% appearing once. Sequenced: CD8+ T cells sorted from blood. The receptors stem from a human donor in good health.

This clone occurred once. V usage is TRBV30 and J usage is TRBJ2-3; D remains ambiguous. V lost 0 bases, J lost 4 bases, and 5 bases lay in between. Germline V lookup: CDR1 GTSNPN, CDR2 SVGIG (reference sequence). The CDR3 is 12 residues long. The DNA for the CDR3 is TGTGCCTGGAGTGTACATGCAGATACGCAGTATTTT. Translation: CAWSVHADTQYF.

The chain recombines TRBV12-5 with TRBJ2-5; D gene unclear. V lost 5 bases to trimming and J lost 2 bases, with 9 bases between them. Germline lookup yields CDR1 LGHNT and CDR2 FRNRAP. CDR3 size: 13 residues. The chain's CDR3 is CASGPPLQETQYF. CDR3 nucleotide sequence: TGTGCTAGTGGTCCCCCGCTTCAAGAGACCCAGTACTTC.

The chain joins TRBV14 to TRBJ1-2; TRBD1 matches 9 bases. V lost 3 bases and J lost 8; bases outside the gene matches: 4. This CDR3 is built from 13 residues. Germline V gene data show CDR1 as SGHDN and CDR2 as FVKESK. CDR3 amino acids: CASSQGTGKGYTF. The CDR3 DNA sequence: TGTGCCAGCAGCCAGGGGACAGGGAAGGGCTACACCTTC.

This sequence joins TRBV19 and TRBJ1-2, with TRBD1 matching over 12 bases. With 3 bases clipped from V and 6 bases from J, the junction kept 5 bases outside the gene matches. This CDR3 is built from 15 residues. CDR1 is LNHDA, CDR2 SQIVND, per germline (reference sequence). CDR3 residues: CASSIVGQGADGYTF. The CDR3 region has the DNA TGTGCCAGTAGTATTGTGGGACAGGGGGCTGATGGCTACACCTTC. Combining the CDR3 with reference TRBV19 and TRBJ1-2 gives the whole variable domain DGGITQSPKYLFRKEGQNVTLSCEQNLNHDAMYWYRQDPGQGLRLIYYSQIVNDFQKGDIAEGYSVSREKKESFPLTVTSAQKNPTAFYLCASSIVGQGADGYTFGSGTRLTVV.

This clone was counted once. The rearrangement joins TRBV28 to TRBJ1-4; possibly TRBD1 for D (5 bases). V was clipped by 7 bases and J by 8 bases, with 14 bases between them. CDR1 and CDR2 (germline): MDHEN, SYDVKM. This CDR3 is built from 13 residues. DNA of the CDR3: TGTGCCAGCATTTCAGGGAGAAAGGAAAAACTGTTTTTT. It encodes CASISGRKEKLFF.

The DNA of the CDR3 is TGTGCCAGCAGTGATGACAGGAACCTCTATGGCTACACCTTC. Translating it yields CASSDDRNLYGYTF. The chain recombines TRBV2 with TRBJ1-2; D might be TRBD1 (6 bases). The germline V gene has CDR1 SNHLY and CDR2 FYNNEI. Between the trimmed V and J ends, which lost 3 bases and 4 bases, there was a span of 12 bases. The CDR3 has 14 residues. The variable domain in full, with the rest retrieved from reference TRBV2 and TRBJ1-2, is EPEVTQTPSHQVTQMGQEVILRCVPISNHLYFYWYRQILGQKVEFLVSFYNNEISEKSEIFDDQFSVERPDGSNFTLKIRSTKLEDSAMYFCASSDDRNLYGYTFGSGTRLTVV.

The chain employs TRBV28 and TRBJ1-1, with D hard to call. V was pared by 2 bases and J by 0 bases, with 4 bases between. CDR1 is MDHEN and CDR2 is SYDVKM in the germline V gene. The CDR3 extends over 13 amino acids. The chain's CDR3 is CASSLSLNTEAFF. DNA for the CDR3: TGTGCCAGCAGTTTAAGTTTGAACACTGAAGCTTTCTTT. The full variable domain, its missing parts supplied by reference TRBV28 and TRBJ1-1, is DVKVTQSSRYLVKRTGEKVFLECVQDMDHENMFWYRQDPGLGLRLIYFSYDVKMKEKGDIPEGYSVSREKKERFSLILESASTNQTSMYLCASSLSLNTEAFFGQGTRLTVV.

This clone was observed a few times. The gene calls are TRBV13 and TRBJ1-1; D is uncertain. The germline gives CDR1 PRHDT, CDR2 FYEKMQ (reference sequence). The CDR3 runs 13 residues. V dropped 1 base and J dropped 5 bases, with 8 bases sitting between them. DNA for the CDR3: TGTGCCAGCAGCTTAGATGGAGGAACTGAAGCTTTCTTT. Translation: CASSLDGGTEAFF.